A single sample is the source of the 4 T cell receptor beta chains below, sequenced in a study of cytomegalovirus exposure and HLA in healthy donors. Use of 60 Vbeta and 13 Jbeta primers characterized the PCR. Sequencing used immunoSEQ multiplex PCR; TCRdb keeps in-frame clones, though not all of them. Here the sample spans some 100,000 clones, approximately 65% being singletons. Material for sequencing was PBMCs. Receptors were obtained from a woman in her twenties or thirties in good health and CMV-seropositive.

This chain connects TRBV15 to TRBJ1-3; 8 bases line up with TRBD1. The CDR3 runs 15 residues. Germline-derived CDR1 and CDR2 are LNHNV and YYDKDF (reference sequence). V lost 0 bases to trimming and J lost 2 bases; unmatched junction nucleotides: 0. CDR3 loop: CATSRETGAGNTIYF. The CDR3 coding sequence is TGTGCCACCAGCAGAGAGACAGGGGCTGGAAACACCATATATTTT.

This clone was observed a handful of times. The chain employs TRBV19 and TRBJ1-1; 7 nucleotides agree with TRBD1. Germline trimming cut 3 bases from V and 1 base from J; bases unmatched to any gene: 20. CDR1 and CDR2 (germline): LNHDA, SQIVND (reference sequence). CDR3 size: 20 residues. CDR3 in amino acids: CASSIKSVGRGTGQNTEAFF. Here the CDR3 DNA reads TGTGCCAGTAGTATTAAGAGCGTCGGCAGGGGGACGGGACAGAACACTGAAGCTTTCTTT. The full variable domain, its missing parts supplied by reference TRBV19 and TRBJ1-1, is DGGITQSPKYLFRKEGQNVTLSCEQNLNHDAMYWYRQDPGQGLRLIYYSQIVNDFQKGDIAEGYSVSREKKESFPLTVTSAQKNPTAFYLCASSIKSVGRGTGQNTEAFFGQGTRLTVV.

This clone was counted a few times. V is TRBV14 and J is TRBJ2-7, with a possible D match to TRBD1 (6 bases). Germline-derived CDR1 and CDR2 are SGHDN and FVKESK. The CDR3 spans 14 residues. Trimming shortened V by 0 bases and J by 3 bases, and 9 bases separated the two germline ends. This CDR3 reads CASSQEVRGYEQYF. The DNA for the CDR3 is TGTGCCAGCAGCCAAGAGGTCAGGGGCTACGAGCAGTACTTC.

The chain employs TRBV6-5 and TRBJ1-1; possible D gene TRBD1, 5 bases. V was cut by 4 bases and J by 4 bases, with 16 bases left in between. Germline lookup yields CDR1 MNHEY and CDR2 SVGAGI. The CDR3 totals 15 residues. The CDR3 sequence: CASSSRGSMGTEAFF. The CDR3 region has the DNA TGTGCCAGCAGTTCTAGGGGTTCGATGGGCACTGAAGCTTTCTTT.